What follows are 4 T cell receptor beta chains derived from one specimen sequenced in a study of blood T cell repertoires in COVID-19. TCRdb keeps only in-frame clones here, not all; method: immunoSEQ multiplex PCR. Of roughly 130,000 clones in the sample, less than 80% were seen once. The sample taken for sequencing was peripheral blood. These receptors came from a man aged 60 to 75 with acute or convalescent COVID-19.

CDR3 DNA: TGTGCCAGCAGCCCGGCAGGTTCTCATGGCTACACCTTC. It translates to CASSPAGSHGYTF. This chain connects TRBV11-2 to TRBJ1-2; D not resolved. From germline, CDR1 is SGHAT and CDR2 FQNNGV. The CDR3 is 13 residues long. The germline V and J ends were trimmed by 5 bases and 6 bases, with 13 bases remaining between them.

The J gene is TRBJ2-1, the V gene TRBV18, with a weak D call TRBD1 (5 bases). The CDR3 is 15 amino acids. Trimming took 1 base from V and 3 from J, leaving 10 bases between them. The germline V gene has CDR1 KGHSH and CDR2 LQKENI. The CDR3 DNA sequence: TGTGCCAGCTCACCACTCCAGGGTTTCTACAATGAGCAGTTCTTC. Its protein is CASSPLQGFYNEQFF.

This clone was recorded at least ten times. The chain uses TRBV4-3 and TRBJ1-6, with 7 bases that match TRBD1. V shed 3 bases, J shed 7 bases, and the junction held 3 bases outside the gene matches. The CDR3 spans 14 residues. CDR1 and CDR2 from the germline V gene are LGHNA and YSLEER. DNA for the CDR3: TGCGCCAGCAGCCACACAGGGGCCAATTCACCCCTCCACTTT. Its protein product is CASSHTGANSPLHF.

The V call is TRBV3-1 (or the pseudogene TRBV3-2), the J call TRBJ2-3, with TRBD2 identical over 15 bases. J lost 3 bases, V lost 5 bases, and 3 bases had no gene match. The length of the CDR3 is 16 residues. Germline CDR1 is LGHDT and CDR2 is YNNKEL (reference sequence). This CDR3 reads CASSGLAGGLTDTQYF. CDR3 coding DNA: TGTGCCAGCAGCGGACTAGCGGGAGGGTTGACAGATACGCAGTATTTT.